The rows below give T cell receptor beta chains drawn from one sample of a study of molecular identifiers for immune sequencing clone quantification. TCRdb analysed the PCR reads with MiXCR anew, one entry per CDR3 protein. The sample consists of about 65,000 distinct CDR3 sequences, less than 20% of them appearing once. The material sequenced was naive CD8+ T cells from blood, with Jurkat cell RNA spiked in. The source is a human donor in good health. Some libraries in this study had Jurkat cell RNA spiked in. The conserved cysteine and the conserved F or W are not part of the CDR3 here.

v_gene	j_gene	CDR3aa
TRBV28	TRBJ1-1	ASSPIRTRSTEAF
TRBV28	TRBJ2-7	ASSHFGARSGRDYEQY
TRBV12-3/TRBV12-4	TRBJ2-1	ASGWAGVINEQF
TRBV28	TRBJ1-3	ASSWDTSGNTIY
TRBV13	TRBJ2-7	ASSLGLARYEQY
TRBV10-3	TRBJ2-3	AISEVGDTQY
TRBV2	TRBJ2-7	ASSDSLRLTYEQY
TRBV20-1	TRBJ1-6	SADPTELSLGNSPLR
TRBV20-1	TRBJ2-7	SARDLASYEQY
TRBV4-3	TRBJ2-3	ASSQAREADTQY
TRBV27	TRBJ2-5	GSKGTGYQETQY
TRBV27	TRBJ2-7	ASSSDGAPYEQY
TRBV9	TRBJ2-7	ASSPGVAGGYEQY
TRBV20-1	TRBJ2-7	SARGPGLVFSYEQY
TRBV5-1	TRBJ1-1	ASNENPGDTEAF
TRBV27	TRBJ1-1	ASSWIQGAPVGNTEAF
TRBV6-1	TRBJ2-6	ASSEWPGDGGANVLT
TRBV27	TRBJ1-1	ACSLSLGMNTEAF
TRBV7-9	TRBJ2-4	ASSHPLEAKNIQY
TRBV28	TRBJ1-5	ASSHSSIYRAGGQPQH
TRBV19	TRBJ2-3	ASRTRPNLYTDTQY
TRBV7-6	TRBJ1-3	ASFGWSVHRPNGNTIY
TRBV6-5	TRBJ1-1	ASSTDRFSEAF
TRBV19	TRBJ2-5	ASGIGAGSLQETQY
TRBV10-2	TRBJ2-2	ASIGTTGNTGELS
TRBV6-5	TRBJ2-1	ASSYFLSSYNEQF
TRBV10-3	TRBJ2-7	AISESNPERAFRYEQY
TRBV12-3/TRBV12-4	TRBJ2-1	ASSLGSGNEQF
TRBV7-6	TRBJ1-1	ASSLGSNTEAF
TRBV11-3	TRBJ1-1	ASSSRTENTEAF
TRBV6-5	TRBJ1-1	ASSYQGVGTEAF
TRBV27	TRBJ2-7	ASRIAGTGDHEQY
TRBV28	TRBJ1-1	ASSFYATAMNTEAF
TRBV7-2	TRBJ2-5	ASSLLTSGVQETQY
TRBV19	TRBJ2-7	ASSIGVGPSYEQY
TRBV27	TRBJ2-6	ASSLLGPGQSSGANVLT
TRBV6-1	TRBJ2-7	ASSGVVLLAGGAYEQY
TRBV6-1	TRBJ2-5	ASSRRQGETQY
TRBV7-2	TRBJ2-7	ASSLGGLVFSKQY
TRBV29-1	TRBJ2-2	SVPLGSGELF
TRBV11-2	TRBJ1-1	ASSFGVGTEAF
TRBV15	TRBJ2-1	ATIQWGQINEQF
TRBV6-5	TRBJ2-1	ASSYSLGDNEQF
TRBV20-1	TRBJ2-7	SARDSTPGAEGPGFIEQY
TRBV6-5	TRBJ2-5	ASSYEAGGSETQY
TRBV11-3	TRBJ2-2	ASSPIWDTGELF
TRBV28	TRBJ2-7	ASSGTATYEQY